Listed below are T cell receptor beta chains from one sample, sequenced in a study of spatial heterogeneity in lung cancer. MiXCR was run by TCRdb on the 5' RACE reads, yielding one entry per CDR3 protein. Of roughly 19,000 distinct CDR3 sequences listed, approximately 5% were seen once; the top ten hold 10%. The sample was lung tumor tissue, taken at surgery. The receptors originated from a female donor with early-stage non-small cell lung cancer. Both conserved end residues are part of each CDR3. Fields, in order: V gene, J gene, D gene, clone size, CDR3 protein, CDR3 DNA. D genes are given only for firm matches. Clone size is stated in some rows and not others, as once, few, many or a class when expanded.

V gene: TRBV3-1
J gene: TRBJ1-2
D gene: -
clone size: few
CDR3 protein: CASSLDVPIYGYTF
CDR3 DNA: TGTGCCAGCAGCCTGGACGTTCCTATCTATGGCTACACCTTC

V gene: TRBV5-1
J gene: TRBJ2-7
D gene: TRBD2
clone size: few
CDR3 protein: CASTLGGTSGSYEQYF
CDR3 DNA: TGCGCCAGCACCCTTGGTGGGACTAGCGGCTCCTACGAGCAGTACTTC

V gene: TRBV12-3/TRBV12-4
J gene: TRBJ2-4
D gene: -
clone size: -
CDR3 protein: CASSLRSTNIQYF
CDR3 DNA: TGTGCCAGCAGTTTACGGAGTACCAACATTCAGTACTTC

V gene: TRBV3-1
J gene: TRBJ1-1
D gene: TRBD1
clone size: -
CDR3 protein: CASSLQGASISFF
CDR3 DNA: TGTGCCAGCAGCTTACAGGGGGCGAGTATTTCTTTCTTT

V gene: TRBV5-1
J gene: TRBJ1-1
D gene: TRBD1
clone size: -
CDR3 protein: CASSQTSTGIEAFF
CDR3 DNA: TGCGCCAGCAGCCAAACCTCGACAGGGATTGAAGCTTTCTTT

V gene: TRBV20-1
J gene: TRBJ2-1
D gene: TRBD2
clone size: many
CDR3 protein: CSARDHTSGSGRYEQFF
CDR3 DNA: TGCAGTGCTAGAGATCACACTAGCGGGAGCGGTCGCTATGAGCAGTTCTTC

V gene: TRBV20-1
J gene: TRBJ2-2
D gene: -
clone size: medium-sized
CDR3 protein: CSAGRAGLTGELFF
CDR3 DNA: TGCAGTGCTGGCCGGGCAGGGCTCACCGGGGAGCTGTTTTTT

V gene: TRBV2
J gene: TRBJ1-4
D gene: -
clone size: few
CDR3 protein: CASSVEGEKLFF
CDR3 DNA: TGTGCCAGCAGTGTAGAGGGGGAAAAACTGTTTTTT

V gene: TRBV7-9
J gene: TRBJ2-3
D gene: -
clone size: -
CDR3 protein: CASSLERTDTQYF
CDR3 DNA: TGTGCCAGCAGCTTGGAGCGCACAGATACGCAGTATTTT

V gene: TRBV2
J gene: TRBJ2-1
D gene: TRBD2
clone size: few
CDR3 protein: CASSDRLAAEEGQFF
CDR3 DNA: TGTGCCAGCAGTGATCGTCTAGCGGCAGAAGAAGGGCAGTTCTTC

V gene: TRBV28
J gene: TRBJ2-7
D gene: TRBD2
clone size: many
CDR3 protein: CASSPGGEGSYEQYF
CDR3 DNA: TGTGCCAGCAGCCCCGGCGGGGAGGGCTCCTACGAGCAGTACTTC

V gene: TRBV5-1
J gene: TRBJ1-4
D gene: TRBD1
clone size: many
CDR3 protein: CASSLRGTAEEKLFF
CDR3 DNA: TGCGCCAGCAGCTTGAGAGGGACAGCGGAGGAAAAACTGTTTTTT

V gene: TRBV7-9
J gene: TRBJ1-1
D gene: -
clone size: many
CDR3 protein: CASSPENTEAFF
CDR3 DNA: TGTGCCAGCAGCCCAGAGAACACTGAAGCTTTCTTT

V gene: TRBV20-1
J gene: TRBJ2-7
D gene: TRBD2
clone size: once
CDR3 protein: CSVKRTTSGASEQYF
CDR3 DNA: TGCAGTGTTAAGAGGACGACTAGCGGAGCCAGCGAGCAGTACTTC

V gene: TRBV20-1
J gene: TRBJ1-1
D gene: TRBD1
clone size: -
CDR3 protein: CSAPKTGGGTEAFF
CDR3 DNA: TGCAGTGCTCCAAAGACAGGGGGCGGCACTGAAGCTTTCTTT

V gene: TRBV5-5
J gene: TRBJ1-1
D gene: -
clone size: many
CDR3 protein: CASSLVQGMVNTEAFF
CDR3 DNA: TGTGCCAGCAGCTTGGTTCAGGGAATGGTGAACACTGAAGCTTTCTTT

V gene: TRBV7-9
J gene: TRBJ2-1
D gene: -
clone size: many
CDR3 protein: CASSPGFEQFF
CDR3 DNA: TGTGCCAGCAGCCCGGGATTTGAGCAGTTCTTC

V gene: TRBV18
J gene: TRBJ2-1
D gene: -
clone size: many
CDR3 protein: CASSRLASKNEQFF
CDR3 DNA: TGTGCCAGCTCCCGCCTCGCATCCAAGAATGAGCAGTTCTTC

V gene: TRBV11-2
J gene: TRBJ2-1
D gene: TRBD2
clone size: medium-sized
CDR3 protein: CASSVWTSGFSYNEQFF
CDR3 DNA: TGTGCCAGCAGCGTCTGGACTAGCGGGTTCTCCTACAATGAGCAGTTCTTC

V gene: TRBV5-1
J gene: TRBJ2-2
D gene: TRBD1
clone size: many
CDR3 protein: CASSIGQENTGELFF
CDR3 DNA: TGCGCCAGCAGCATCGGACAGGAAAACACCGGGGAGCTGTTTTTT

V gene: TRBV28
J gene: TRBJ2-1
D gene: TRBD1
clone size: many
CDR3 protein: CASSSGTGTYNEQFF
CDR3 DNA: TGTGCCAGCAGTTCAGGGACAGGGACTTACAATGAGCAGTTCTTC

V gene: TRBV18
J gene: TRBJ2-1
D gene: TRBD2
clone size: -
CDR3 protein: CASSPEAGGSNEQFF
CDR3 DNA: TGTGCCAGCTCACCAGAGGCGGGAGGGTCCAATGAGCAGTTCTTC